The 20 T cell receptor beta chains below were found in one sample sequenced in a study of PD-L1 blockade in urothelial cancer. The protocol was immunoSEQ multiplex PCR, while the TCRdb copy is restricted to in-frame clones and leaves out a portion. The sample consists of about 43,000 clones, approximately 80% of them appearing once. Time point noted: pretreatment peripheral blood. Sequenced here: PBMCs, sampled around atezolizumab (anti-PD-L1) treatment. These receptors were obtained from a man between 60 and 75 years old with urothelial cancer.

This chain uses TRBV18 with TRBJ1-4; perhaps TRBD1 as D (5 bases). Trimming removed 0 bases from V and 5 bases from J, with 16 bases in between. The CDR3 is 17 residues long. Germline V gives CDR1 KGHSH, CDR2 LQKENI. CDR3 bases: TGTGCCAGCTCACCACCCGGGGGAGAGGGAGGGAATGAAAAACTGTTTTTT. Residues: CASSPPGGEGGNEKLFF.

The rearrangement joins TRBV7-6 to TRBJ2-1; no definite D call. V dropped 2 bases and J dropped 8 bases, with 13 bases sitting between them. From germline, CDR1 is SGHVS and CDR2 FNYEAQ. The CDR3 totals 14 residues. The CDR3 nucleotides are TGTGCCAGCAGCTTATACCGCAGCGTGGATGAGCAGTTCTTC. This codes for CASSLYRSVDEQFF.

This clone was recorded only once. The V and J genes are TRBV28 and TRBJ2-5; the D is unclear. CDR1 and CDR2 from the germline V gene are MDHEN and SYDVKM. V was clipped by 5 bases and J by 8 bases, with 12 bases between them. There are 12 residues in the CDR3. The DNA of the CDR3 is TGTGCCAGCAGTCCCACCTTGCGAACCCAGTACTTC. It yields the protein CASSPTLRTQYF.

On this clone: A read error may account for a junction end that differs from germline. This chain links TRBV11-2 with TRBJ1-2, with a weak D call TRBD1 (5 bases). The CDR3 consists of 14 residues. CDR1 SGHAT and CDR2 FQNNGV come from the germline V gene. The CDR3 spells CASSTLGAGGLIIF. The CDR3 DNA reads TGTGCCAGCAGCACCTTAGGGGCCGGGGGACTAATCATCTTC.

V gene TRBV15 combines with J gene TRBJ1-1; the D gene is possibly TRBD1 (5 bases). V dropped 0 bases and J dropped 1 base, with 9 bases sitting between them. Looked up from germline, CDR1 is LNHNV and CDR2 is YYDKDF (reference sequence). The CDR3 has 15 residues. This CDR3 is CATSRDLGENTEAFF. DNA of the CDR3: TGTGCCACCAGCAGAGATCTAGGGGAGAACACTGAAGCTTTCTTT.

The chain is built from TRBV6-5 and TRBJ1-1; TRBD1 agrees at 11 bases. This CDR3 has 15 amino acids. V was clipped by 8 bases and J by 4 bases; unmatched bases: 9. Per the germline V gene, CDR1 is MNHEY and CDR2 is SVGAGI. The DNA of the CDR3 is TGTGCCAGCGCCCTAGGACAGGGGGCAGCCACTGAAGCTTTCTTT. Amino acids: CASALGQGAATEAFF.

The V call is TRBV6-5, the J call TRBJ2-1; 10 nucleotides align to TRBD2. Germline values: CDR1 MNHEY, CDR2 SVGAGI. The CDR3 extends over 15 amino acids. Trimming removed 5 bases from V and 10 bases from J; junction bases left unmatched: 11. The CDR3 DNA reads TGTGCCAGCAGTCCCCTCGGAGCGGGAGGGAGGGAGCAGTTCTTC. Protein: CASSPLGAGGREQFF.

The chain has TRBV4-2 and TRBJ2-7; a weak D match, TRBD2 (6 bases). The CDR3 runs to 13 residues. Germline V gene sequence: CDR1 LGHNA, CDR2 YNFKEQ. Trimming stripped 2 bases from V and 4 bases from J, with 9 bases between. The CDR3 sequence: CASSQNAGYEQYF. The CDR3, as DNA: TGTGCCAGCAGCCAAAATGCGGGATACGAGCAGTACTTC.

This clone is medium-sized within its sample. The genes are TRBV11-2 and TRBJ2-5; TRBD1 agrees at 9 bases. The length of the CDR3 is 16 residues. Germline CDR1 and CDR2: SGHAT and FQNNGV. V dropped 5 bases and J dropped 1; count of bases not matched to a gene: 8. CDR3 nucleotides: TGTGCCAGCAGCGGCAGGGACAGGGAGGTCCAAGAGACCCAGTACTTC. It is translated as CASSGRDREVQETQYF. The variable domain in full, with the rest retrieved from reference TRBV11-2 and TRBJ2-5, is EAGVAQSPRYKIIEKRQSVAFWCNPISGHATLYWYQQILGQGPKLLIQFQNNGVVDDSQLPKDRFSAERLKGVDSTLKIQPAKLEDSAVYLCASSGRDREVQETQYFGPGTRLLVL.

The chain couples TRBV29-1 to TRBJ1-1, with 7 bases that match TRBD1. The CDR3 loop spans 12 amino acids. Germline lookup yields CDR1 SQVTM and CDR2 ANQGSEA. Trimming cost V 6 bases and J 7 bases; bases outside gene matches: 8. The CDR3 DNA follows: TGCAGCGTCGGCGGGACAGCCGATGAAGCTTTCTTT. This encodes CSVGGTADEAFF.

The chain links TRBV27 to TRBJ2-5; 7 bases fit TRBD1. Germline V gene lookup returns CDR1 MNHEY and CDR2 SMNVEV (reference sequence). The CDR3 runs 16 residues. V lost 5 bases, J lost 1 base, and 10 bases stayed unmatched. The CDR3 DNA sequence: TGTGCCAGCAGTCCCCAGGGGGTTTCGCCCCAAGAGACCCAGTACTTC. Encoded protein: CASSPQGVSPQETQYF.

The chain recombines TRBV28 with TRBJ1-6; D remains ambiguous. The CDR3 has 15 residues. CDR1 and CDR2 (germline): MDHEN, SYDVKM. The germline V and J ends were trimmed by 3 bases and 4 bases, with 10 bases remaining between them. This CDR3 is CASSFARLYNSPLHF. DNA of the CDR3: TGTGCCAGCAGTTTTGCCAGGCTTTATAATTCACCCCTCCACTTT. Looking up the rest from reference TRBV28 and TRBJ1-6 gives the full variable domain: DVKVTQSSRYLVKRTGEKVFLECVQDMDHENMFWYRQDPGLGLRLIYFSYDVKMKEKGDIPEGYSVSREKKERFSLILESASTNQTSMYLCASSFARLYNSPLHFGNGTRLTVT.

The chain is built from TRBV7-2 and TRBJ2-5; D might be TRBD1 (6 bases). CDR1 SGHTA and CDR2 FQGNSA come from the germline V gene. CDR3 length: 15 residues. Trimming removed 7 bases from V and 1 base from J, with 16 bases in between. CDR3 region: CASTPDSGIQETQYF. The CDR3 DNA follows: TGTGCCAGCACCCCGGACAGCGGTATCCAAGAGACCCAGTACTTC.

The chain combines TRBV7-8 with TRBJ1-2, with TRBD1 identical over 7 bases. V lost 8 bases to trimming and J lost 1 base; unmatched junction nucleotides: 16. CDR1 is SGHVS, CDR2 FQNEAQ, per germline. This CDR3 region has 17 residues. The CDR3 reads CASATLGTALNNYGYTF. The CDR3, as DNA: TGTGCCAGCGCGACCCTCGGGACAGCACTAAATAACTATGGCTACACCTTC.

The CDR3 is CASRGANYGYTF. DNA for the CDR3: TGTGCCAGCAGGGGCGCTAACTATGGCTACACCTTC. This chain joins TRBV11-2 and TRBJ1-2; D unclear. V was clipped by 6 bases and J by 0 bases, with 5 bases between them. Germline lookup yields CDR1 SGHAT and CDR2 FQNNGV. The CDR3 spans 12 residues.

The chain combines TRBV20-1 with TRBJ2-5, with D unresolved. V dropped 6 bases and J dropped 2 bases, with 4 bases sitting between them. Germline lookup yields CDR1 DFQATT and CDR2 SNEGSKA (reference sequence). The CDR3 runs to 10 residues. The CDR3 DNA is TGCAGTGCCTTTCAAGAGACCCAGTACTTC. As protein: CSAFQETQYF.

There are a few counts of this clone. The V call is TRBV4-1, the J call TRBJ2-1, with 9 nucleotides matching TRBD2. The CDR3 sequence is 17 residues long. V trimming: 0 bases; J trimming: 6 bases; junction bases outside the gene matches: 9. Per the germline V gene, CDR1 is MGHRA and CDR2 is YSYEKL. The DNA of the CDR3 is TGCGCCAGCAGCCAAGATGGGGGGGGACTAGCCCCCAATGAGCAGTTCTTC. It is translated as CASSQDGGGLAPNEQFF.

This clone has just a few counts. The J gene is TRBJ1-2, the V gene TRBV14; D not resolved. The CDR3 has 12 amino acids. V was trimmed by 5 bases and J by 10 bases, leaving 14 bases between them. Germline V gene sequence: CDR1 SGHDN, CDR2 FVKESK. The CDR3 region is CASSAESLYYTF. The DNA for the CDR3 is TGTGCCAGCAGCGCCGAAAGTCTATACTACACCTTC. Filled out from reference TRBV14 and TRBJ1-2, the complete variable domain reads EAGVTQFPSHSVIEKGQTVTLRCDPISGHDNLYWYRRVMGKEIKFLLHFVKESKQDESGMPNNRFLAERTGGTYSTLKVQPAELEDSGVYFCASSAESLYYTFGSGTRLTVV.

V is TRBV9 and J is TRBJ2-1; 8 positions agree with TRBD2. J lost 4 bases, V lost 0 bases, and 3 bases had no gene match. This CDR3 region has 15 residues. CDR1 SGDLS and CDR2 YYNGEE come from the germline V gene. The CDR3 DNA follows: TGTGCCAGCAGCGTAGTTAGCGGGACGTACAATGAGCAGTTCTTC. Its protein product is CASSVVSGTYNEQFF.

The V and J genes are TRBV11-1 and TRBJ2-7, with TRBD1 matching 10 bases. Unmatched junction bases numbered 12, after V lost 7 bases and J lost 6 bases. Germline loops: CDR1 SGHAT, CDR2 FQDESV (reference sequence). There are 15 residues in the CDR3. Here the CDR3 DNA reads TGTGCCAGCAAACGCCGGGACAGGGGTTTGGGCGAGCAGTACTTC. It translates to CASKRRDRGLGEQYF.